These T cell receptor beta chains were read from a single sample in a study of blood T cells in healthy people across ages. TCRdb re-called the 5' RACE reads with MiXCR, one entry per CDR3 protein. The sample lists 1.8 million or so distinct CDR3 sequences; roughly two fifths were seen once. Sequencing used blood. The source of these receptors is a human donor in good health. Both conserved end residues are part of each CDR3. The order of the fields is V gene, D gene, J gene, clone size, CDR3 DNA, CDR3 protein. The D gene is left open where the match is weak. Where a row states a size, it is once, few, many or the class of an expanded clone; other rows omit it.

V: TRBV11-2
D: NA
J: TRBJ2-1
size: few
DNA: TGTGCCAGCAGCTTAGGGGCCGGCTCGGACAATGAGCAGTTCTTC
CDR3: CASSLGAGSDNEQFF

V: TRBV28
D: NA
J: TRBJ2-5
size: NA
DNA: TGTGCCAGCAGTTTACTAGCTACTAAAGAGACCCAGTACTTC
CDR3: CASSLLATKETQYF

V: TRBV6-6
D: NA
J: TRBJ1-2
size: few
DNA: TGTGCCAGCAGTAAGCGGGACGGTAACTATGGCTACACCTTC
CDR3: CASSKRDGNYGYTF

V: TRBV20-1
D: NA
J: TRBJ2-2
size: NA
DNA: TGCAGTGCTAGGGATTCTATGGCAGATGGGGGGGAGCTGTTTTTT
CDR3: CSARDSMADGGELFF

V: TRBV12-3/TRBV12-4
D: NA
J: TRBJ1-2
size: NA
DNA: TGTGCCAGCAGTCCCCGGGTCTTAAAAGCCCATGGCTACACCTTC
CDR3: CASSPRVLKAHGYTF

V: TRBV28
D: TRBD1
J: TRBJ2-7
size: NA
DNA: TGTGCCAGCACCCCTACCGGACAGGGAAAGGGCGAGCAGTACTTC
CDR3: CASTPTGQGKGEQYF

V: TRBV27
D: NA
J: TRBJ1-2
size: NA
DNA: TGTGCCAGCAGTAAGGGAGACTATGGCTACACCTTC
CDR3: CASSKGDYGYTF

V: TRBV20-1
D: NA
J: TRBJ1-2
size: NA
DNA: TGCAGTGCCCCCACTAGGTCGTATGGCTACACCTTC
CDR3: CSAPTRSYGYTF

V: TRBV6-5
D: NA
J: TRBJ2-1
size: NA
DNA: TGTGCCAGCCATGAACAGGGATTCGAGCAGTTCTTC
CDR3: CASHEQGFEQFF

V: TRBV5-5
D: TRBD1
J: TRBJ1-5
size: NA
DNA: TGTGCCGGCAGCGGGGGGACAGGGTCACAGCCCCAGCATTTT
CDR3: CAGSGGTGSQPQHF

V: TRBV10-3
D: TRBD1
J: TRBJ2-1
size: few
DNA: TGTGCCATCAGGACAGGGAGCAACAATGAGCAGTTCTTC
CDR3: CAIRTGSNNEQFF

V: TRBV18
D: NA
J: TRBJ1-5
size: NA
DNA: TGTGCCAGCTCACCGGCGCCAGGTCGGGGTTATCAGCATTTT
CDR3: CASSPAPGRGYQHF

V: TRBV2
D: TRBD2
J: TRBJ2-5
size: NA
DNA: TGTGCCAGCAGTGAAGTTGGACTAGCTGGGGAGACCCAGTACTTC
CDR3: CASSEVGLAGETQYF

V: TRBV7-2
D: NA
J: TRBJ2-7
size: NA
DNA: TGTGCCAGCAGCTTAGTCGGGGACCCCTACGAGCAGTACTTC
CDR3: CASSLVGDPYEQYF

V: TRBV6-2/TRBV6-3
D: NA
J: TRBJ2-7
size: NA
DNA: TGTGCCAGCAGTTACCTGGGGCAGAATGGAGAGCAGTACTTC
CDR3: CASSYLGQNGEQYF

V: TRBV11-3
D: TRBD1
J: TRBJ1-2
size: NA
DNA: TGTGCCAGCAGAAGGGGACAGGGTATTGAAGGCTACACCTTC
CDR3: CASRRGQGIEGYTF